This is a list of T cell receptor beta chains from one sample in a study of shared clonotypes between healthy human individuals. Sequencing was performed with immunoSEQ multiplex PCR; in TCRdb, only in-frame clones are kept and a portion is missing. The sample carries about 600,000 clones, around 81% recorded once. The specimen was PBMCs. The receptors originated from a middle-aged woman in good health. Some clones in this sample may be carry-over from other donors' samples. Each CDR3 is given with its conserved first and last residue. D genes are given only for firm matches. The listing skips clone size in some rows; elsewhere it reads once, few, many or a size class.

>TRBJ2-7|NA|13|NA|TRBV5-1
TGCGCCAGCAGCCTTAACGCAGGCTACGAGCAGTACTTC
CASSLNAGYEQYF
>TRBJ1-1|TRBD1|13|NA|TRBV30
TGTGCCTGGAGTGTCGACAGGGGTGCTGAAGCTTTCTTT
CAWSVDRGAEAFF
>TRBJ2-7|TRBD1|15|NA|TRBV19
TGTGCCAGTAGTATAGGGAGCAGGGGGCAATACGAGCAGTACTTC
CASSIGSRGQYEQYF
>TRBJ2-2|NA|12|NA|TRBV2
TGTGCCAGCAGAGCCGTTACCGGGGAGATGTTTTTT
CASRAVTGEMFF
>TRBJ1-2|NA|12|NA|TRBV2
TGTGCCAGCAGTGGACAGGACTATGGCTACACCTTC
CASSGQDYGYTF
>TRBJ1-1|NA|15|NA|TRBV2
TGTGCCACCCTGCAACAGAGGTACATGAACACTGAAGCTTTCTTT
CATLQQRYMNTEAFF
>TRBJ2-2|TRBD1|15|NA|TRBV19
TGTGCCACCGCGGACAGGGGGCTTAACACCGGGGAGCTGTTTTTT
CATADRGLNTGELFF
>TRBJ2-7|NA|14|NA|TRBV30
TGTGCCTGGAGTGAACAGGGTATCCCCTACGAGCAGTACTTC
CAWSEQGIPYEQYF
>TRBJ2-4|TRBD2|17|NA|TRBV7-2
TGTGCCAGCAGTTTCAGGGCTAGCGGGAGGGCCTCAAACATTCAGTACTTC
CASSFRASGRASNIQYF
>TRBJ2-3|TRBD1|15|NA|TRBV18
TGTGCCAGCTCACCCCAGGGGGTTGGCACAGATACGCAGTATTTT
CASSPQGVGTDTQYF
>TRBJ2-5|TRBD2|15|NA|TRBV28
TGTGCCAGCAGTTCCTGGACTAGCGGGAGGGAGACCCAGTACTTC
CASSSWTSGRETQYF
>TRBJ2-5|NA|14|NA|TRBV9
TGTGCCAGCAGCGTCCAGGGTAGGGAAGAGACCCAGTACTTC
CASSVQGREETQYF
>TRBJ2-7|NA|12|NA|TRBV28
TGTGCCAGCAGTCAAAGGACTTACGAGCAGTACTTC
CASSQRTYEQYF
>TRBJ2-7|NA|14|NA|TRBV7-2
TGTGCCAGCAGCTTAGCGGCGGCGGGGACCGAGCAGTACTTC
CASSLAAAGTEQYF
>TRBJ2-3|TRBD2|16|NA|TRBV5-4
TGTGCCAGCAGCCGAGGGGCGGGAGGGCCTGGGGTTACGCAGTATTTT
CASSRGAGGPGVTQYF
>TRBJ2-3|TRBD2|17|many|TRBV4-2
TGTGCCAGCAGCTGGAGGACTAGCGGGAGCAGACCAGATACGCAGTATTTT
CASSWRTSGSRPDTQYF
>TRBJ2-5|TRBD2|16|NA|TRBV7-2
TGTGCCAGCAGCTTAGATCGAACTAGCGGGATGGGGGCCCAGTACTTC
CASSLDRTSGMGAQYF
>TRBJ1-1|NA|14|few|TRBV5-1
TGCGCCAGCAGCTTGGCCGGGGGAAGTACTGAAGCTTTCTTT
CASSLAGGSTEAFF
>TRBJ2-2|TRBD1|15|NA|TRBV6-4
TGTGCCAGCAACCCGGGACAGGGGAACACCGGGGAGCTGTTTTTT
CASNPGQGNTGELFF
>TRBJ2-5|NA|16|medium-sized|TRBV2
TGTGCCAGCTCTGCCAATACAGGGATGAACGGAGAGACCCAGTACTTC
CASSANTGMNGETQYF
>TRBJ2-7|TRBD1|16|NA|TRBV7-8
TGTGCCAGCAGCTTAGCCGGGACAGCCTATACCTACGAGCAGTACTTC
CASSLAGTAYTYEQYF
>TRBJ2-5|NA|16|NA|TRBV5-4
TGTGCCAGCAGCACCGTTACAGGTGGGGGCTCTGAGACCCAGTACTTC
CASSTVTGGGSETQYF
>TRBJ2-3|NA|11|NA|TRBV10-3
TGTGCCACGTCTAGCACAGATACGCAGTATTTT
CATSSTDTQYF
>TRBJ1-2|TRBD1|13|once|TRBV5-1
TGCGCCAGCAGCATCCGGGACAGGGATGGCTACACCTTC
CASSIRDRDGYTF
>TRBJ2-7|TRBD1|13|NA|TRBV18
TGTGCCAGCTCACTGGGACAGGATGGAGAGCAGTACTTC
CASSLGQDGEQYF
>TRBJ1-2|NA|15|once|TRBV28
TGTGCCAGCTGGCCCCCAAGGGGGACATCCTATGGCTACACCTTC
CASWPPRGTSYGYTF
>TRBJ1-1|NA|15|NA|TRBV18
TGTGCCAGCTCACCACAGAAGGGGAAGAACACTGAAGCTTTCTTT
CASSPQKGKNTEAFF
>TRBJ2-3|NA|12|NA|TRBV30
TGTGCCTGGAACCCGGGCACAGATACGCAGTATTTT
CAWNPGTDTQYF
>TRBJ2-3|TRBD2|15|NA|TRBV7-2
TGTGCCAGCAGCTGGACTAGCAGGAATGCAGATACGCAGTATTTT
CASSWTSRNADTQYF
>TRBJ1-5|NA|13|NA|TRBV2
TGTGCCAGTCTGCCCACGACCGATCAGCCCCAGCATTTT
CASLPTTDQPQHF
>TRBJ1-2|TRBD1|12|once|TRBV28
TGTGCCAGCAGTTTAGGTCAGGGGGCGGAGACCTTC
CASSLGQGAETF